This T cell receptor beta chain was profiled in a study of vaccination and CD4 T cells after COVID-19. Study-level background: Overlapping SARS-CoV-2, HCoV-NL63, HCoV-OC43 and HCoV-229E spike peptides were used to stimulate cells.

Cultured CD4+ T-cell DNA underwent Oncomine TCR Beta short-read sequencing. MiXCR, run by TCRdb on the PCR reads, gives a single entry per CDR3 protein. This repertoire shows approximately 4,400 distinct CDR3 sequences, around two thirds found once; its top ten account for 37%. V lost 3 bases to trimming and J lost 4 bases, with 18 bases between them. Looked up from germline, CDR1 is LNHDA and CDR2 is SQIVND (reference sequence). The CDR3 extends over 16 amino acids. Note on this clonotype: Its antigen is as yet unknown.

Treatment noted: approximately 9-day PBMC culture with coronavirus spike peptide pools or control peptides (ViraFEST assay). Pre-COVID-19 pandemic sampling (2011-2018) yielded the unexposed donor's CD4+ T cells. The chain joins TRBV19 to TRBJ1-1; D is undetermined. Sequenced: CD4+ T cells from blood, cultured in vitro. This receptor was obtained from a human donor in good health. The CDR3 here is CASSIGGPGLPTEAFF. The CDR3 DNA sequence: TGTGCCAGTAGTATTGGTGGACCCGGGTTACCCACTGAAGCTTTCTTT.